This TCR beta chain comes out of a study of PD-1 blockade in mismatch repair-deficient tumors. Study-wide context: Patients had around twelve mismatch repair-deficient cancer types, all previously treated and progressing. The study's findings and limits: After pembrolizumab, tumor-resident clones rose rapidly, then generally contracted before radiologic responses.

A remark on this clone: Its antigen remains unknown.

Mismatch repair deficiency was confirmed in all patients, by PCR or immunohistochemistry. Profiling relied on immunoSEQ multiplex PCR, and the TCRdb table lists in-frame clones only, not all of them. The table lists around 48,000 clones, 78% of them singletons. The sequenced sample was peripheral blood, obtained 4 weeks after starting pembrolizumab. This receptor was obtained from an adult with mismatch repair-deficient cancer.

The CDR3 region is CASSLIGHGDTQYF. In DNA, the CDR3 is TGTGCCAGCAGCTTGATAGGCCACGGGGATACGCAGTATTTT. The J gene is TRBJ2-3, the V gene TRBV5-6; D not certain. Germline values: CDR1 SGHDT, CDR2 YYEEEE. Trimming left V 1 base short and J 6 bases short, with 12 bases between. The CDR3 contains 14 residues.